The present T cell receptor (beta chain) was sequenced within a study of T cell responses to AZD1222 COVID-19 vaccine. Study at large: Pooling of second doses given at about 4 or about 12 weeks was done.

Trimming left V 0 bases short and J 3 bases short, with 10 bases between. The CDR3 is made up of 15 amino acids. CDR1 is SGDLS and CDR2 is YYNGEE in the germline V gene. Study-wide results and limits: Nearly half of spike-specific TCRs reportedly target unmutated variant regions. The repertoires were collected only after the peak T cell response.

On this clone: Its antigen is unidentified.

Clones were read by immunoSEQ multiplex PCR, and TCRdb kept only the in-frame ones, dropping some. The sample records under 150,000 clones, 70% to 90% being singletons. The genes are TRBV9 and TRBJ2-1; the D gene is possibly TRBD2 (6 bases). Sample: peripheral blood, taken on day 0 of AZD1222 vaccination. The sequence was collected from an adult in good health. CDR3 nucleotides: TGTGCCAGCAGCGTAGGGGACTTCCTCTACAATGAGCAGTTCTTC. Its protein is CASSVGDFLYNEQFF.